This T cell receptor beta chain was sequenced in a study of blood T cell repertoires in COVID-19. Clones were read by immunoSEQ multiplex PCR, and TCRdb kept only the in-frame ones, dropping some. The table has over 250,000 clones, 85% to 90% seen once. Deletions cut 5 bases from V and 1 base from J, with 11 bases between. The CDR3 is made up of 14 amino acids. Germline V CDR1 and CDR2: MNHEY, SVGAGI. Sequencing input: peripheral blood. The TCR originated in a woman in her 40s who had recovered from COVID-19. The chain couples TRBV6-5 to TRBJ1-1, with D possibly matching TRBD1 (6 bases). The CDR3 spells CASSRLDRNTEAFF. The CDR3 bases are TGTGCCAGCAGTCGACTGGACAGGAACACTGAAGCTTTCTTT.